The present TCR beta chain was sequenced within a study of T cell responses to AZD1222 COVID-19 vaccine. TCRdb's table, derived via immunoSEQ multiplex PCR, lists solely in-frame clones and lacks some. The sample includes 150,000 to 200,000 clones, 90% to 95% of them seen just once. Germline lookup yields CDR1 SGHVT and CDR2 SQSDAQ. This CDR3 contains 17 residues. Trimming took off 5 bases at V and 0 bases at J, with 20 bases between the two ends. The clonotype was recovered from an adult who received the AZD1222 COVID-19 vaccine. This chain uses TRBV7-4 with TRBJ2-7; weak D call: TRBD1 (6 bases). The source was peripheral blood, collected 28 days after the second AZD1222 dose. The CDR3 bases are TGTGCCAGCAGCGGAGGAGGCGATTCACAGGGCTCCTACGAGCAGTACTTC. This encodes CASSGGGDSQGSYEQYF.